The 21 T cell receptor beta chains given below trace back to one sample, sequenced in a study of response to subunit inactivated influenza vaccine. MiXCR, applied by TCRdb to the RT-PCR reads, yields one record per CDR3 protein. The sample lists more than 700,000 distinct CDR3 sequences, less than 25% seen once, with roughly 10% in the top ten. The sample in question was PBMCs from blood, obtained 5 to 6 days after vaccination. These TCRs come from a man in his forties or fifties who received an inactivated influenza vaccine.

This clonotype has a handful of counts. The genes are TRBV2 and TRBJ2-7; the D gene is possibly TRBD2 (5 bases). Trimming stripped 5 bases from V and 6 bases from J, with 14 bases between. CDR1 is SNHLY and CDR2 is FYNNEI in the germline V gene. The CDR3 has 13 amino acids. The CDR3 is CASSRGSTGEQYF. The CDR3 nucleotides are TGTGCCAGCAGTCGGGGAAGTACTGGCGAGCAGTACTTC.

This clonotype appeared a few times. The chain links TRBV29-1 to TRBJ2-7; 9 nucleotides agree with TRBD1. Germline trimming cut 7 bases from V and 3 bases from J; bases unmatched to any gene: 7. The germline V gene has CDR1 SQVTM and CDR2 ANQGSEA. This CDR3 is built from 13 residues. The CDR3 sequence is CSGMGQGRYEQYF. DNA for the CDR3: TGCAGCGGGATGGGACAGGGACGCTACGAGCAGTACTTC.

This clonotype was observed a few times. V and J are TRBV20-1 and TRBJ1-4; 8 positions agree with TRBD1. This CDR3 has 16 residues. The V gene's germline CDR1 is DFQATT and CDR2 SNEGSKA (reference sequence). Trimming removed 5 bases from V and 2 bases from J; junction bases left unmatched: 10. CDR3 amino acids: CSAAKFQGATNEKLFF. The CDR3 nucleotides are TGCAGTGCTGCGAAATTCCAGGGGGCGACTAATGAAAAACTGTTTTTT.

A few counts support this clonotype. This chain links TRBV11-2 with TRBJ2-1; D unclear. The CDR3 totals 16 residues. CDR1 SGHAT and CDR2 FQNNGV come from the germline V gene. Trimming shortened V by 5 bases and J by 2 bases, and 16 bases separated the two germline ends. The CDR3 sequence: CASSRSGGLTYNEQFF. CDR3 nucleotide sequence: TGTGCCAGCAGCCGGTCTGGCGGCCTTACCTACAATGAGCAGTTCTTC.

This clonotype showed up many times. The chain couples TRBV11-2 to TRBJ2-3, with no clear D. The V end was cut by 5 bases, the J end by 6 bases, with 12 bases between. In germline, CDR1 is SGHAT, CDR2 FQNNGV. The CDR3 length is 13 residues. The CDR3 sequence: CASSAAGPDTQYF. Here the CDR3 DNA reads TGTGCCAGCAGCGCCGCCGGCCCGGATACGCAGTATTTT. Complete variable domain (other parts from reference TRBV11-2 and TRBJ2-3): EAGVAQSPRYKIIEKRQSVAFWCNPISGHATLYWYQQILGQGPKLLIQFQNNGVVDDSQLPKDRFSAERLKGVDSTLKIQPAKLEDSAVYLCASSAAGPDTQYFGPGTRLTVL.

This sequence joins TRBV12-3 or TRBV12-4 and TRBJ2-7; 12 bases map to TRBD1. The ends lost 1 base at V and 5 bases at J; junction bases unmatched: 3. The length of the CDR3 is 15 residues. DNA of the CDR3: TGTGCCAGCAGTTTAGGGGACAGGGGGCCCCACGAGCAGTACTTC. It is translated as CASSLGDRGPHEQYF.

The CDR3 region is CATSRDKASYEQYF. CDR3 DNA sequence: TGTGCCACCAGCAGAGATAAGGCCTCCTACGAGCAGTACTTC. The chain has TRBV15 and TRBJ2-7; D gene ambiguous. V was clipped by 0 bases and J by 0 bases, with 6 bases between them. This CDR3 comprises 14 residues. Germline CDR1 LNHNV, CDR2 YYDKDF (reference sequence).

The chain employs TRBV14 and TRBJ1-2; weak D call: TRBD1 (5 bases). The CDR3 is 15 residues long. CDR1 and CDR2 from the germline V gene are SGHDN and FVKESK. Deletions cut 0 bases from V and 5 bases from J, with 13 bases between. CDR3: CASSQEMGRIYGYTF. In nucleotides, the CDR3 is TGTGCCAGCAGCCAAGAAATGGGACGGATATATGGCTACACCTTC.

This clonotype showed up many times. The CDR3 DNA sequence: TGTGCCAGCAGTTTATCTACCGGAGAGACCCAGTACTTC. It specifies CASSLSTGETQYF. This rearrangement joins TRBV27 to TRBJ2-5; D call uncertain. Germline CDR1 is MNHEY and CDR2 is SMNVEV (reference sequence). The CDR3 has 13 amino acids. V was trimmed by 0 bases and J by 4 bases, leaving 6 bases between them.

This clonotype has just a few counts. The rearrangement links TRBV5-1 to TRBJ1-5; D uncertain. Per the germline V gene, CDR1 is SGHRS and CDR2 is YFSETQ. The CDR3 length is 15 residues. The germline V and J ends were trimmed by 4 bases and 4 bases, with 15 bases remaining between them. CDR3 region: CASSVLPGQNQPQHF. The DNA of the CDR3 is TGCGCCAGCAGCGTGCTGCCGGGTCAAAATCAGCCCCAGCATTTT.

This clonotype has at least ten counts. The chain is built from TRBV5-1 and TRBJ2-1; no reliable D call. Germline CDR1 is SGHRS and CDR2 is YFSETQ. V lost 1 base and J 0 bases, leaving 11 bases between the germline ends. CDR3 length: 16 residues. The CDR3: CASSLLQASSYNEQFF. The DNA of the CDR3 is TGCGCCAGCAGCTTGTTGCAGGCGAGCTCCTACAATGAGCAGTTCTTC.

This clonotype was recorded a few times. V gene TRBV12-3 or TRBV12-4 combines with J gene TRBJ1-6, with TRBD1 matching over 7 bases. The CDR3 has 15 amino acids. V was clipped by 4 bases and J by 7 bases; unmatched bases: 7. CDR3 protein: CASSSLGTDNSPLHF. The CDR3 DNA sequence: TGTGCCAGCAGTTCACTCGGGACAGACAATTCACCCCTCCACTTT.

This clonotype was seen a handful of times. J is TRBJ1-5 and V is TRBV7-2, with 9 bases lining up with TRBD1. V was pared by 3 bases and J by 5 bases, with 8 bases of the junction left unmatched. From germline, CDR1 is SGHTA and CDR2 FQGNSA. The length of the CDR3 is 16 residues. The chain's CDR3 is CASSLTGGGLYQPQHF. The DNA for the CDR3 is TGTGCCAGCAGCTTGACAGGGGGGGGCCTTTATCAGCCCCAGCATTTT. The whole variable domain, filled in from reference TRBV7-2 and TRBJ1-5, reads GAGVSQSPSNKVTEKGKDVELRCDPISGHTALYWYRQSLGQGLEFLIYFQGNSAPDKSGLPSDRFSAERTGGSVSTLTIQRTQQEDSAVYLCASSLTGGGLYQPQHFGDGTRLSIL.

This chain joins TRBV5-1 and TRBJ2-5; tentatively, D is TRBD2 (6 bases). The V gene's germline CDR1 is SGHRS and CDR2 YFSETQ. The CDR3 extends over 15 amino acids. Trimming took 4 bases from V and 0 from J, leaving 13 bases between them. The CDR3 nucleotides read TGCGCCAGCAGCACCGGGGGAATGTACCAAGAGACCCAGTACTTC. This encodes CASSTGGMYQETQYF. The whole variable domain, filled in from reference TRBV5-1 and TRBJ2-5, reads KAGVTQTPRYLIKTRGQQVTLSCSPISGHRSVSWYQQTPGQGLQFLFEYFSETQRNKGNFPGRFSGRQFSNSRSEMNVSTLELGDSALYLCASSTGGMYQETQYFGPGTRLLVL.

This clonotype was observed a few times. This chain uses TRBV4-2 with TRBJ2-7; TRBD1 agrees at 8 bases. The CDR3 is 15 residues long. V was pared by 3 bases and J by 5 bases, with 9 bases of the junction left unmatched. Germline V gene data show CDR1 as LGHNA and CDR2 as YNFKEQ. The CDR3 region is CASSQELTGVHEQYF. In nucleotides, the CDR3 is TGTGCCAGCAGCCAGGAGCTGACAGGGGTTCACGAGCAGTACTTC.

This rearrangement joins TRBV5-6 to TRBJ2-3; 11 bases are shared with TRBD1. Losses at the gene ends were 3 bases for V and 0 bases for J; bases not matched to a gene: 3. CDR3 length equals 16 residues. Germline loops: CDR1 SGHDT, CDR2 YYEEEE. This CDR3 is CASSSDRGRSTDTQYF. In nucleotides, the CDR3 is TGTGCCAGCAGCTCGGACAGGGGGCGAAGCACAGATACGCAGTATTTT.

This clonotype was seen more than once but under ten times. The genes are TRBV18 and TRBJ1-5; 10 nucleotides match TRBD1. The germline gives CDR1 KGHSH, CDR2 LQKENI. Trimming removed 5 bases from V and 4 bases from J; junction bases left unmatched: 2. There are 14 residues in the CDR3. As DNA, the CDR3 is TGTGCCAGCTCAGGGACAGGGGCGAATCAGCCCCAGCATTTT. The encoded protein is CASSGTGANQPQHF.

As for this clonotype: Lacking the conserved final phenylalanine or tryptophan, this CDR3 likely reflects a read error. The limits of the CDR3 on the DNA are not certain, so only TCRdb's listed CDR3 is given. This rearrangement joins TRBV9 to TRBJ1-1; TRBD1 is taken as the D call from the table, unchecked against the DNA. The CDR3 extends over 11 residues, inclusive of both ends. Germline V gene lookup returns CDR1 SGDLS and CDR2 YYNGEE. CDR3 sequence reads: CASSVGQKGAR.

The chain couples TRBV5-6 to TRBJ2-7, with 10 bases aligning to TRBD2. The CDR3 length is 14 residues. Germline V CDR1 and CDR2: SGHDT, YYEEEE. V was pared by 3 bases and J by 6 bases, with 6 bases of the junction left unmatched. CDR3 DNA: TGTGCCAGCAGCTACCCTAGCGGGGGCTTCGAGCAGTACTTC. This gives the protein CASSYPSGGFEQYF.

The chain couples TRBV6-2 or TRBV6-3 to TRBJ2-2, with 7 bases identical to TRBD1. The germline V gene encodes CDR1 MNHEY and CDR2 SVGEGT. This CDR3 spans 16 amino acids. Unmatched junction bases numbered 11, after V lost 7 bases and J lost 3 bases. The CDR3 here is CASTLDRNSYTGELFF. CDR3 nucleotides: TGTGCCAGCACTCTGGACAGGAATAGTTACACCGGGGAGCTGTTTTTT.

V is TRBV7-9 and J is TRBJ2-7; 7 bases line up with TRBD1. Trimming took 3 bases from V and 2 from J; bases not matched to a gene: 7. Germline CDR1 reads SEHNR; CDR2 reads FQNEAQ (reference sequence). CDR3 length equals 15 residues. Here the CDR3 reads CASSFSGQETYEQYF. The DNA of the CDR3 is TGTGCCAGCAGCTTTTCCGGACAGGAGACCTACGAGCAGTACTTC.